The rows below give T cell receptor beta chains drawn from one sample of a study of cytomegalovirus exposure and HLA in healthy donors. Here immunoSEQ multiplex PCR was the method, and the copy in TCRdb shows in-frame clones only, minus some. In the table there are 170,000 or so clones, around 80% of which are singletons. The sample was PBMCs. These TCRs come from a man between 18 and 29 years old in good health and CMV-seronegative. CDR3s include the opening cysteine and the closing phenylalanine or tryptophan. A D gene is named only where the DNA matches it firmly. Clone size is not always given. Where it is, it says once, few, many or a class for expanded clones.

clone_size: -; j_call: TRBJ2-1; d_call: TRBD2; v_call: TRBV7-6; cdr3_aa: CASSSWAGVWHEQFF; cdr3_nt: TGTGCCAGCAGCTCGTGGGCGGGGGTTTGGCATGAGCAGTTCTTC
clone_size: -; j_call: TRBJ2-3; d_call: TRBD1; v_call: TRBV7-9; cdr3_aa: CASSAGDRGNTDTQYF; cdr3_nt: TGTGCCAGCAGCGCCGGGGACAGGGGAAACACAGATACGCAGTATTTT
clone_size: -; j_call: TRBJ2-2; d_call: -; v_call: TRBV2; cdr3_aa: CASRKEATNTGELFF; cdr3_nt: TGTGCCAGCAGGAAAGAGGCTACTAACACCGGGGAGCTGTTTTTT
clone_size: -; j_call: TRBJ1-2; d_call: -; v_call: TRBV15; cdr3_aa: CATGGSYGYTF; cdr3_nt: TGTGCCACCGGAGGGAGCTATGGCTACACCTTC
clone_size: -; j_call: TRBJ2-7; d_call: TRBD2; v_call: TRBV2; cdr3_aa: CASSEGLAGAQYF; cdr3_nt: TGTGCCAGCAGTGAGGGACTAGCCGGGGCGCAGTACTTC
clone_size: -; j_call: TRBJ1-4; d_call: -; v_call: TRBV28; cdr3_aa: CASRSSGFLATNEKLFF; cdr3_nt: TGTGCCAGCAGATCGTCCGGGTTTTTGGCAACTAATGAAAAACTGTTTTTT
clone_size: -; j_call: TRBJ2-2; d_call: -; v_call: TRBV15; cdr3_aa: CATSSSPNTGELFF; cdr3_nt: TGTGCCACCAGCAGTTCTCCGAACACCGGGGAGCTGTTTTTT
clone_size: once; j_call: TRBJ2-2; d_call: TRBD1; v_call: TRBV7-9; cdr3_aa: CASSPTGDNTGELFF; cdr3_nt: TGTGCCAGCAGCCCAACAGGGGATAACACCGGGGAGCTGTTTTTT
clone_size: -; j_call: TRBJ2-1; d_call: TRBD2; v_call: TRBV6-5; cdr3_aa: CASSSIAGGPGEQFF; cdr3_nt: TGTGCCAGCAGTTCCATAGCGGGAGGGCCTGGTGAGCAGTTCTTC
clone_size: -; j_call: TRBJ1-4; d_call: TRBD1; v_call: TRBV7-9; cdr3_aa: CASSLGQGATNEKLFF; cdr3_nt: TGTGCCAGCAGCCTAGGACAGGGTGCAACTAATGAAAAACTGTTTTTT
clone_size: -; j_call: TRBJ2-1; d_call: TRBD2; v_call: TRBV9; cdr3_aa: CASSVAGVFLNNEQFF; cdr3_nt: TGTGCCAGCAGCGTGGCGGGAGTTTTCCTAAACAATGAGCAGTTCTTC
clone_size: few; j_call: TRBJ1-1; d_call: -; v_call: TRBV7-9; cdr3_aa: CSSSYMNTEAFF; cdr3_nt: TGTTCCAGCAGCTACATGAACACTGAAGCTTTCTTT
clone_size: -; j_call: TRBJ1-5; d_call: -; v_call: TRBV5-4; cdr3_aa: CASRPQQLPYQPQHF; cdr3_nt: TGTGCCAGCAGACCACAACAGCTTCCGTATCAGCCCCAGCATTTT
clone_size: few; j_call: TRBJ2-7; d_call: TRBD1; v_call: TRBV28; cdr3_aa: CASNPDRVKAYEQYF; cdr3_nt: TGTGCCAGCAACCCGGACAGGGTGAAGGCCTACGAGCAGTACTTC
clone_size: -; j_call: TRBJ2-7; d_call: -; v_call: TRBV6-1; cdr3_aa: CASKGTLVSYEQYF; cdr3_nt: TGTGCCAGCAAGGGGACTTTGGTCTCCTACGAGCAGTACTTC
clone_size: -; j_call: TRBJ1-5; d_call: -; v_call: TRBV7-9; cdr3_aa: CSSNRGGNQPQHF; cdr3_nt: TGTTCCAGCAACCGGGGGGGCAATCAGCCCCAGCATTTT
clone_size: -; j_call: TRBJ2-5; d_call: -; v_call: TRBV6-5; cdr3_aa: CATKTLDWSGTQYF; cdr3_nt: TGTGCCACCAAAACCTTAGACTGGTCTGGGACCCAGTACTTC
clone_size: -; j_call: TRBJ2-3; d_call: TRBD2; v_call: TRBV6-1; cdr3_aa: CASSEQRGGTDTQYF; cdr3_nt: TGTGCCAGCAGTGAACAGCGGGGGGGCACAGATACGCAGTATTTT
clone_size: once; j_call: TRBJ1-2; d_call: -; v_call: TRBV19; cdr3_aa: CASSIQDSLGYGYTF; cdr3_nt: TGTGCCAGTAGTATCCAAGACAGCCTAGGCTATGGCTACACCTTC
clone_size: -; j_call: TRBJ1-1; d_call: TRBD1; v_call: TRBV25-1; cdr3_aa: CASSESGTGGTEAFF; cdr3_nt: TGTGCCAGCAGTGAATCAGGGACAGGAGGCACTGAAGCTTTCTTT
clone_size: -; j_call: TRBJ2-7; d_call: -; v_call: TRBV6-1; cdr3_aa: CASEEQELYEQYF; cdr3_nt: TGTGCCAGCGAGGAACAGGAGCTCTACGAGCAGTACTTC
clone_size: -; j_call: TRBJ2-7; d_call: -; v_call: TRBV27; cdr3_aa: CASSFDSSYEQYF; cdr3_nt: TGTGCCAGCAGTTTCGACAGTTCCTACGAGCAGTACTTC
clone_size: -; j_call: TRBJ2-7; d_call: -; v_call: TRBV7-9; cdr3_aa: CSSSLVRGITYEQYF; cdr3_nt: TGTTCCAGCAGCTTAGTCCGGGGTATCACCTACGAGCAGTACTTC
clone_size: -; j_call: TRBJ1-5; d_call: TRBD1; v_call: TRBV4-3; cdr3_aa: CASSKGTGYQPQHF; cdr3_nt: TGCGCCAGCAGCAAAGGGACAGGGTATCAGCCCCAGCATTTT
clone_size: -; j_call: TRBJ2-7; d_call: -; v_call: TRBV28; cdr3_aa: CASRPGTYEQYF; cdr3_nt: TGTGCCAGCAGGCCCGGGACCTACGAGCAGTACTTC
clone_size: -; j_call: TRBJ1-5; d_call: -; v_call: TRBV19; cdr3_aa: CASSIVTGDQPQHF; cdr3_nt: TGTGCCAGTAGTATCGTGACGGGGGATCAGCCCCAGCATTTT
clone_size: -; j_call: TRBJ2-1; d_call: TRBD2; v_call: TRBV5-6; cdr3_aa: CASSFGLAGVSSYNEQFF; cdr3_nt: TGTGCCAGCAGCTTTGGGCTAGCGGGAGTTTCCTCCTACAATGAGCAGTTCTTC
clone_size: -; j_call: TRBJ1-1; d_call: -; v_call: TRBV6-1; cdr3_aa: CASRILMNTEAFF; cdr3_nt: TGTGCCAGCAGAATTCTTATGAACACTGAAGCTTTCTTT